This T cell receptor beta chain was obtained from a study of radiotherapy plus CTLA-4 blockade in lung cancer. Study results and caveats: Among blood TCR repertoires after radiotherapy plus ipilimumab, tumor-derived clones expanded.

Libraries were prepared by immunoSEQ multiplex PCR; TCRdb keeps only in-frame clonotypes and omits some of them. Among 75,000 to 100,000 clones listed, 88% were seen once. Details on this clone: What it recognizes is unknown.

Between the trimmed V and J ends, which lost 3 bases and 5 bases, there was a span of 13 bases. This CDR3 has 14 residues. Germline V lookup: CDR1 MNHEY, CDR2 SMNVEV (reference sequence). Sample: peripheral blood, taken from a patient treated with radiotherapy plus ipilimumab. This chain uses TRBV27 with TRBJ2-5; a possible D gene is TRBD2 (6 bases). The sequence came from a human donor with non-small cell lung cancer that progressed on radiotherapy plus ipilimumab. The CDR3 region has the DNA TGTGCCAGCAGTTTTGCGGGATGGGGTGAGACCCAGTACTTC. Amino acids: CASSFAGWGETQYF.